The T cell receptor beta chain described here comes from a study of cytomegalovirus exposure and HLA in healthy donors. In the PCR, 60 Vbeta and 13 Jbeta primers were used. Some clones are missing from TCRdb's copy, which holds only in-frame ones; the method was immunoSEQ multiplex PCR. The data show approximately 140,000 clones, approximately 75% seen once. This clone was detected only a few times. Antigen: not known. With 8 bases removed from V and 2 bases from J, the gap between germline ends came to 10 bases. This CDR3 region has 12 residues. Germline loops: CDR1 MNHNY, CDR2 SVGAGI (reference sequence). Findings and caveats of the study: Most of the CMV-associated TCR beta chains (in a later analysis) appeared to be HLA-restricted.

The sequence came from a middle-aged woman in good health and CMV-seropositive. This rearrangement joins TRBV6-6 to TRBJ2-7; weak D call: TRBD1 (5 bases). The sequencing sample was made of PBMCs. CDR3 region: CASAAGTYEQYF. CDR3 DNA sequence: TGTGCCAGCGCCGCAGGGACCTACGAGCAGTACTTC.